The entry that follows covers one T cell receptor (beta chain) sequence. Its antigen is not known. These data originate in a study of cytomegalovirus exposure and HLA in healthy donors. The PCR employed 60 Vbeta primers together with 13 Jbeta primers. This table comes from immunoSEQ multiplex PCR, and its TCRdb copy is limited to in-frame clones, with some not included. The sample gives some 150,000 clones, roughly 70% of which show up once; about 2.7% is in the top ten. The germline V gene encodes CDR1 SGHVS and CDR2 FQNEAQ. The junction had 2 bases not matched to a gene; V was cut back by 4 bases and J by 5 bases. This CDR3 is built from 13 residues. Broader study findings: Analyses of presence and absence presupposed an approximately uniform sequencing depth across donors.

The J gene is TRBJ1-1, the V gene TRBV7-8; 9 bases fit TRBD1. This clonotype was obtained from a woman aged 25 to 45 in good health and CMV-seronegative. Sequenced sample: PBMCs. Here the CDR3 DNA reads TGTGCCAGCAGCTGGGACAGGGAAACTGAAGCTTTCTTT. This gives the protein CASSWDRETEAFF.